Listed here are 24 T cell receptor beta chains from one sample, sequenced in a study of early stage breast cancer tumors. TCRdb's table, derived via immunoSEQ multiplex PCR, lists solely in-frame clones and lacks some. Of almost 55,000 clones in the sample, under 95% were seen once. Sequencing was done on a sample of blood. All receptors come from a person aged 65-85 years with breast cancer.

The V gene is TRBV7-9, the J gene TRBJ2-3, with D perhaps matching TRBD2 (6 bases). Looked up from germline, CDR1 is SEHNR and CDR2 is FQNEAQ (reference sequence). V was trimmed by 5 bases and J by 1 base, leaving 13 bases between them. The CDR3 contains 15 residues. The CDR3 DNA reads TGTGCCAGCAGCCAGACGGGGGAGGGCACAGATACGCAGTATTTT. This codes for CASSQTGEGTDTQYF.

Only one count was recorded for this clone. The chain has TRBV7-9 and TRBJ1-5; D might be TRBD1 (5 bases). Germline V gene sequence: CDR1 SEHNR, CDR2 FQNEAQ (reference sequence). V was clipped by 1 base and J by 5 bases, with 9 bases between them. The length of the CDR3 is 14 residues. The CDR3, as DNA: TGTGCCAGCAGCTTAGGGCAGGGCTATCAGCCCCAGCATTTT. Protein sequence: CASSLGQGYQPQHF.

The chain links TRBV15 to TRBJ2-3, with a possible D match to TRBD1 (6 bases). V was cut by 4 bases and J by 0 bases, with 14 bases left in between. The V gene's germline CDR1 is LNHNV and CDR2 YYDKDF (reference sequence). This CDR3 contains 16 residues. The CDR3 sequence is CATSTLDRSSTDTQYF. For the CDR3, the DNA is TGTGCCACCAGCACCTTGGACAGATCTAGCACAGATACGCAGTATTTT.

The chain links TRBV2 to TRBJ2-3; D unresolved. Looked up from germline, CDR1 is SNHLY and CDR2 is FYNNEI. V lost 8 bases and J 0 bases, leaving 12 bases between the germline ends. This CDR3 has 14 amino acids. CDR3 DNA sequence: TGTGCCAGCGAGGATCCGCCTAGCACAGATACGCAGTATTTT. The encoded protein is CASEDPPSTDTQYF.

The chain has TRBV5-3 and TRBJ1-5; 12 bases agree with TRBD1. TRBV5-3 is designated an ORF whose function remains uncertain. V trimming: 2 bases; J trimming: 2 bases; junction bases outside the gene matches: 11. The CDR3 runs 19 residues. In DNA form, the CDR3 reads TGTGCCAGAAGCTTAGGGAGGGACAGGGGGCTCGGTGGCAATCAGCCCCAGCATTTT. Residues: CARSLGRDRGLGGNQPQHF.

The chain joins TRBV7-9 to TRBJ1-1, with D uncertain. The V end lost 4 bases, the J end lost 8 bases, and 14 bases lay between the germline ends. Per germline, CDR1 SEHNR and CDR2 FQNEAQ (reference sequence). The CDR3 contains 13 residues. Here the CDR3 DNA reads TGTGCCAGCAGCTATGTGGTAGGAGCGGAAGCTTTCTTT. It specifies CASSYVVGAEAFF.

The chain employs TRBV27 and TRBJ2-2, with D tentatively TRBD2 (5 bases). V was pared by 2 bases and J by 4 bases, with 8 bases between. CDR1 and CDR2 from the germline V gene are MNHEY and SMNVEV (reference sequence). This CDR3 is built from 14 residues. The CDR3 bases are TGTGCCAGCAGTTTAAGGCGGGTCACCGGGGAGCTGTTTTTT. This encodes CASSLRRVTGELFF.

The J gene is TRBJ1-2, the V gene TRBV27; a weak D match, TRBD1 (5 bases). The CDR3 consists of 14 residues. Trimming took 5 bases from V and 4 from J, leaving 14 bases between them. Germline loops: CDR1 MNHEY, CDR2 SMNVEV (reference sequence). CDR3 DNA: TGTGCCAGCAGTCCTCAGACAGCCTTCTATGGCTACACCTTC. Residues: CASSPQTAFYGYTF.

The rearrangement joins TRBV6-5 to TRBJ1-5, with D possibly being TRBD1 (5 bases). Germline V gene sequence: CDR1 MNHEY, CDR2 SVGAGI. The CDR3 is 14 residues long. V was shortened by 7 bases and J by 7 bases, with 17 bases between the two germline ends. The CDR3 loop is CASIVGGTRQPQHF. CDR3 DNA sequence: TGTGCCAGCATCGTGGGGGGGACCCGACAGCCCCAGCATTTT.

The J gene is TRBJ2-3, the V gene TRBV7-9, with 10 bases identical to TRBD1. Germline trimming cut 5 bases from V and 3 bases from J; bases unmatched to any gene: 2. Germline-derived CDR1 and CDR2 are SEHNR and FQNEAQ (reference sequence). The CDR3 length is 14 residues. The CDR3, as DNA: TGTGCCAGCAGCCGGGGACAGGGGACAGATACGCAGTATTTT. As protein: CASSRGQGTDTQYF.

The chain is built from TRBV18 and TRBJ2-7, with a tentative D call TRBD1 (6 bases). CDR1 KGHSH and CDR2 LQKENI come from the germline V gene. The V end lost 2 bases, the J end lost 3 bases, and 11 bases lay between the germline ends. This CDR3 comprises 14 residues. CDR3 loop: CASSPGGALYEQYF. CDR3 sequence (DNA): TGTGCCAGCTCACCAGGGGGCGCTCTCTACGAGCAGTACTTC.

This chain connects TRBV30 to TRBJ1-3, with 10 bases matching TRBD1. The germline gives CDR1 GTSNPN, CDR2 SVGIG (reference sequence). J was trimmed by 2 bases and V by 1 base; bases with no gene match: 8. The CDR3 is made up of 17 amino acids. In DNA, the CDR3 is TGTGCCTGGAGTGCCCTCGACAGGGGGCGAACTGGAAACACCATATATTTT. Translating it yields CAWSALDRGRTGNTIYF.

The chain is built from TRBV7-2 and TRBJ2-5, with no clear D. Per the germline V gene, CDR1 is SGHTA and CDR2 is FQGNSA. There are 13 residues in the CDR3. The V gene lost 3 bases and the J gene lost 5 bases, with 10 bases spanning the gap. The DNA of the CDR3 is TGTGCCAGCAGCTTTAGAAGCGATGAGACCCAGTACTTC. Its translation is CASSFRSDETQYF.

The J gene is TRBJ2-7, the V gene TRBV6-5, with no clear D. This CDR3 has 14 amino acids. Between the trimmed V and J ends, which lost 1 base and 3 bases, there was a span of 10 bases. The germline V gene encodes CDR1 MNHEY and CDR2 SVGAGI. In nucleotides, the CDR3 is TGTGCCAGCAGTTACTATGGGCAGGACTACGAGCAGTACTTC. Its protein product is CASSYYGQDYEQYF.

The chain recombines TRBV30 with TRBJ2-6; perhaps TRBD2 as D (5 bases). Looked up from germline, CDR1 is GTSNPN and CDR2 is SVGIG (reference sequence). Trimming shortened V by 0 bases and J by 0 bases, and 6 bases separated the two germline ends. CDR3 length: 15 residues. CDR3 sequence reads: CAWSVRGSGANVLTF. Here the CDR3 DNA reads TGTGCCTGGAGTGTACGGGGCTCTGGGGCCAACGTCCTGACTTTC.

V is TRBV2 and J is TRBJ1-4; no clear D gene. The CDR3 is 14 residues long. Trimming took off 5 bases at V and 5 bases at J, with 12 bases between the two ends. Germline CDR1 SNHLY, CDR2 FYNNEI. The CDR3 loop is CASSLGRINEKLFF. The DNA of the CDR3 is TGTGCCAGCAGTTTGGGGAGGATAAATGAAAAACTGTTTTTT.

The chain joins TRBV4-1 to TRBJ1-5; 9 nucleotides match TRBD1. The CDR3 consists of 13 residues. CDR1 and CDR2 from the germline V gene are MGHRA and YSYEKL. Trimming cost V 1 base and J 16 bases; bases outside gene matches: 8. This CDR3 reads CASSQVTGGSFHF. The CDR3, as DNA: TGCGCCAGCAGCCAAGTGACAGGGGGGTCTTTTCATTTT.

The CDR3 region is CASSSDRGNQPQHF. In nucleotides, the CDR3 is TGTGCCAGCAGTTCGGACAGGGGTAATCAGCCCCAGCATTTT. The chain combines TRBV6-1 with TRBJ1-5; TRBD1 agrees at 9 bases. CDR1 is MNHNS, CDR2 SASEGT, per germline. Trimming took 5 bases from V and 4 from J; bases not matched to a gene: 3. CDR3 size: 14 residues.

This chain uses TRBV14 with TRBJ2-1; possibly TRBD2 for D (5 bases). Trimming shortened V by 0 bases and J by 5 bases, and 11 bases separated the two germline ends. This CDR3 spans 15 amino acids. In germline, CDR1 is SGHDN, CDR2 FVKESK. CDR3 DNA: TGTGCCAGCAGCCAAGATAACGGGGAACACAATGAGCAGTTCTTC. Amino acids: CASSQDNGEHNEQFF.

V usage is TRBV5-1 and J usage is TRBJ2-5; 7 bases are a match to TRBD2. The trim removed 0 bases at V and 0 bases at J, leaving 8 bases unmatched. This CDR3 is built from 17 residues. CDR1 is SGHRS and CDR2 is YFSETQ in the germline V gene. CDR3 region: CASSLVLFRGDQETQYF. The CDR3 bases are TGCGCCAGCAGCTTGGTCCTTTTCCGGGGGGACCAAGAGACCCAGTACTTC.

The V and J genes are TRBV5-1 and TRBJ1-2; D gene ambiguous. Germline-derived CDR1 and CDR2 are SGHRS and YFSETQ. Trimming cost V 5 bases and J 4 bases, with 15 bases left between them. The CDR3 length is 14 residues. CDR3 nucleotides: TGCGCCAGCAGGGCCTCCCAGACGGGCTATGGCTACACCTTC. Translating gives CASRASQTGYGYTF.

This chain joins TRBV11-3 and TRBJ2-1; 8 bases map to TRBD2. V shed 6 bases, J shed 5 bases, and the junction held 9 bases outside the gene matches. The CDR3 is 15 residues long. Germline V CDR1 and CDR2: SGHNT, YENEEA. This CDR3 is CASSQSGGLHNEQFF. The CDR3 bases are TGTGCCAGCAGTCAGAGCGGGGGCCTACACAATGAGCAGTTCTTC.

The chain employs TRBV5-1 and TRBJ2-1, with TRBD1 identical over 9 bases. After removal of 3 bases from V and 4 bases from J, the junction contained 5 bases not matched to a gene. Germline values: CDR1 SGHRS, CDR2 YFSETQ. CDR3 length: 15 amino acids. The CDR3 DNA is TGCGCCAGCAGCTCTACAGGGGGCGGTTACAATGAGCAGTTCTTC. As protein: CASSSTGGGYNEQFF.

The V and J genes are TRBV2 and TRBJ2-2; tentatively, D is TRBD2 (5 bases). V lost 10 bases and J 8 bases, leaving 11 bases between the germline ends. This CDR3 is built from 11 residues. Germline V gives CDR1 SNHLY, CDR2 FYNNEI. CDR3 in amino acids: CATGEGGELFF. CDR3 in DNA: TGTGCCACGGGTGAGGGAGGGGAGCTGTTTTTT.